This record covers a single T cell receptor beta chain. This clonotype was picked up a small number of times. The specificity of this receptor is unknown. Base qualities are not recorded, but no much larger clone differs from it by a single base. The data were taken from a study of post-analysis software for immune sequencing data (dated by TCRdb to 2015 to 2017). For the wider study: Relapsing-remitting, secondary progressive and progressive-relapsing multiple sclerosis were recorded as disease courses, and subtype annotation was lacking for some patients. The patient repertoires were set against about 12 previously published healthy control repertoires from donors whose ages ranged from roughly 6 to 27 years. A subset of samples was prepared in parallel using single-end sample barcoding, then pooled and co-amplified after Illumina adapter ligation. Study-level results and caveats: Multiple sclerosis patients had significantly lower normalized Chao1 diversity than controls, a result that suggests substantial peripheral T-cell clonal expansion. When samples were clustered directly using the F measure, samples prepared in the same batch co-clustered strongly, which prompted a batch-effect correction. The multiple sclerosis patient group was slightly younger than the control group. Significantly higher frequencies in patients than in controls were found for roughly 5 TRBV segments, including TRBV5-6, TRBV5-1 and TRBV20-1.

Looking up the germline V gene (reference sequence) yields CDR1 DFQATT and CDR2 SNEGSKA. Taken from cysteine to phenylalanine, the CDR3 has 14 residues. Only the CDR3 DNA is retained, 42 bases long and in frame from the first base. Trimming at the junction amounts to 1 base on V and 2 bases on J, and the germline ends lie 12 bases apart. To prepare the library, PCR was applied. TCRdb names Illumina HiSeq 2500 as the instrument used. To reduce PCR and sequencing biases, unique molecular identifiers were incorporated into the TCR beta cDNA libraries. Per 1 to 10 million input T cells, roughly 0.5 million cDNA molecules were obtained, such that each molecule approximated one T cell. The patient libraries were prepared and sequenced using the same protocol as the earlier healthy control dataset. Samples belonging to the same batch were prepared together, multiplexed and sequenced on a shared HiSeq lane. In the authors' own workflow: MIGEC handled the raw barcoded reads, throwing out single-read molecular identifier groups before consensus assembly and CDR3 extraction. VDJtools was used for post-analysis of the clonotype tables, and diversity was normalized by down-sampling every dataset to the size of the smallest sample. In repertoire overlap clustering, CDR3 amino acid sequences, but not nucleotide sequences, were matched to correct batch-related cross-sample contamination. The public reads were run again by TCRdb, first through fastp at Q25 and then through MiXCR, and only productive beta chains were kept. All rows with the same CDR3 protein become a single entry with the most common DNA and genes. These V and J calls are TCRdb output, not the study's own analysis. The sample contains some 890,000 distinct CDR3 sequences, about 57% of them found a single time. The leading ten clones occupy under 6% of the sample.

To demonstrate the VDJtools post-analysis software, TCR beta repertoires were profiled from the peripheral blood of 13 young patients with multiple sclerosis. The patients with multiple sclerosis were children and adolescents between about 6 and 17 years of age. The source is a girl aged 5-17 years with multiple sclerosis. The chain joins TRBV20-1 to TRBJ2-7; no D gene call is confident. Material for sequencing was blood. CDR3 reads: CSARGSLTPYEQYF. The sequence in DNA is TGCAGTGCTAGAGGCAGCCTAACCCCCTACGAGCAGTACTTC.